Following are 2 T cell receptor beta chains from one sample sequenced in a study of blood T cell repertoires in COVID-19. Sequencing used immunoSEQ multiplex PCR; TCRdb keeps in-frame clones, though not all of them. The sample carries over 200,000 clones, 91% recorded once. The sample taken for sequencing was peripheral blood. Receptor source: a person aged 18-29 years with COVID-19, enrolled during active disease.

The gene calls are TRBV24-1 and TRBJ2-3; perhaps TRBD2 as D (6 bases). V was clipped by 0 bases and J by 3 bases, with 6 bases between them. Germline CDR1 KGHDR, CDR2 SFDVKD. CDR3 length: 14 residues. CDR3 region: CATSDLAGTDTQYF. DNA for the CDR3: TGTGCCACCAGTGATTTGGCGGGAACAGATACGCAGTATTTT.

The DNA for the CDR3 is TGTGCCACCAGTGATTTGCCGGGACAGGGCTGGGACAATGAGCAGTTCTTC. Its protein product is CATSDLPGQGWDNEQFF. J is TRBJ2-1 and V is TRBV24-1; 9 nucleotides match TRBD1. V was clipped by 0 bases and J by 5 bases; unmatched bases: 7. This CDR3 region has 17 residues. CDR1 is KGHDR and CDR2 is SFDVKD in the germline V gene.